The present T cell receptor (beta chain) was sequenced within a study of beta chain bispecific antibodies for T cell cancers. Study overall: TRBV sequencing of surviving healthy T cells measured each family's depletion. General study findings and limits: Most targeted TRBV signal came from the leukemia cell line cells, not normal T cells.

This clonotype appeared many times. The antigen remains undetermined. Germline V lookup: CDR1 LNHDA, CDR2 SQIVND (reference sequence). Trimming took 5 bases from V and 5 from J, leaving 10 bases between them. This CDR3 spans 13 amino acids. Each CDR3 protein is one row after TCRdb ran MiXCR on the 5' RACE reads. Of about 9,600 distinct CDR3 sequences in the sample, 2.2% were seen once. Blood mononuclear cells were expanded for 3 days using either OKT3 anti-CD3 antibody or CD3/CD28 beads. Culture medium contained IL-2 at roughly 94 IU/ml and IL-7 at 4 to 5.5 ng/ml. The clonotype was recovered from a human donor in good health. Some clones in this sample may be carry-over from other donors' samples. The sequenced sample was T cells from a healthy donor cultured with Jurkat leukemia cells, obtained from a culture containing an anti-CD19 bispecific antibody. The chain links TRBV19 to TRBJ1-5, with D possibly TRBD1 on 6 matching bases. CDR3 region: CASSGGSYQPQHF. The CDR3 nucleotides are TGTGCCAGTAGTGGGGGCAGTTATCAGCCCCAGCATTTT.